The sequence of this T cell receptor (beta chain) was determined in a study of cytomegalovirus exposure and HLA in healthy donors. Study conclusions and caveats: It was reported that the classifier diagnosed cytomegalovirus status with high specificity and sensitivity in both the original and validation cohorts. One later analysis, an examination of the roughly 110 validation repertoires, found that first-cohort TCR clusters tended to co-occur in them.

Remarks on this clone: The antigen is not known.

V was clipped by 10 bases and J by 4 bases; unmatched bases: 7. The germline V gene encodes CDR1 MNHEY and CDR2 SVGAGI. The CDR3 is 13 residues long. Repertoires were generated with immunoSEQ multiplex PCR, while TCRdb's copy carries only in-frame clones and drops some. Among some 64,000 clones listed, around 97% were seen once. The genes are TRBV6-5 and TRBJ2-1, with TRBD1 matching 7 bases. The source is a woman aged 18-29 years in good health and CMV-seropositive. The sequenced sample was PBMCs. CDR3 DNA: TGTGCCAACAGGACAGGTAGGTACAATGAGCAGTTCTTC. It specifies CANRTGRYNEQFF.